This passage covers 32 T cell receptor beta chains from one sample sequenced in a study of blood T cell repertoires in COVID-19. Clones were sequenced by immunoSEQ multiplex PCR, and TCRdb holds only the in-frame ones, with some missing. The table has 98,000 or so clones, around 87% seen once. Sequencing input: peripheral blood. These receptors were taken from a man between 45 and 60 years old with acute or convalescent COVID-19.

The chain joins TRBV6-5 to TRBJ1-4, with D perhaps matching TRBD1 (5 bases). Germline CDR1 MNHEY, CDR2 SVGAGI. The CDR3 extends over 13 amino acids. Trimming removed 7 bases from V and 0 bases from J, with 6 bases in between. The chain's CDR3 is CASKTATNEKLFF. CDR3 sequence (DNA): TGTGCCAGCAAGACAGCAACTAATGAAAAACTGTTTTTT.

This rearrangement joins TRBV9 to TRBJ2-1, with TRBD2 identical over 10 bases. Germline lookup yields CDR1 SGDLS and CDR2 YYNGEE. The CDR3 has 16 residues. V shed 0 bases and J 4 bases; nucleotides not matched to a gene: 4. The DNA for the CDR3 is TGTGCCAGCAGCGTAGATAGCGGGAGGCCTTACAATGAGCAGTTCTTC. Translation gives CASSVDSGRPYNEQFF. Full variable domain (outside the CDR3, taken from reference TRBV9 and TRBJ2-1): DSGVTQTPKHLITATGQRVTLRCSPRSGDLSVYWYQQSLDQGLQFLIQYYNGEERAKGNILERFSAQQFPDLHSELNLSSLELGDSALYFCASSVDSGRPYNEQFFGPGTRLTVL.

The chain couples TRBV5-1 to TRBJ2-7; 8 nucleotides align to TRBD1. Germline-derived CDR1 and CDR2 are SGHRS and YFSETQ. The trim removed 4 bases at V and 5 bases at J, leaving 5 bases unmatched. This CDR3 is built from 13 residues. The DNA of the CDR3 is TGCGCCAGCAGCCTGACAGGGGACCACGAGCAGTACTTC. It is translated as CASSLTGDHEQYF.

The chain recombines TRBV6-5 with TRBJ2-3, with 7 bases matching TRBD1. Losses at the gene ends were 6 bases for V and 2 bases for J; bases not matched to a gene: 8. Germline CDR1 reads MNHEY; CDR2 reads SVGAGI. The CDR3 extends over 15 amino acids. CDR3 loop: CASSTPTGITDTQYF. The CDR3 region has the DNA TGTGCCAGCAGCACACCGACAGGGATCACAGATACGCAGTATTTT.

This clone was recorded a few times. The CDR3 DNA reads as TGTGCCAGCTCACCAGGACAGGGGGCGGGGAATGAGCAGTTCTTC. Translated: CASSPGQGAGNEQFF. The gene calls are TRBV18 and TRBJ2-1, with 11 bases that match TRBD1. The CDR3 loop spans 15 amino acids. V was clipped by 2 bases and J by 7 bases; unmatched bases: 4. CDR1 KGHSH and CDR2 LQKENI come from the germline V gene.

This clone showed up just once. The chain joins TRBV28 to TRBJ2-1; 8 bases line up with TRBD2. Germline CDR1 is MDHEN and CDR2 is SYDVKM. With V trimmed by 7 bases and J by 9 bases, 17 bases remained unmatched. The CDR3 is 16 residues long. Here the CDR3 reads CASMGEASGLGVEQFF. In nucleotides, the CDR3 is TGTGCCAGCATGGGTGAGGCTAGCGGGCTTGGGGTTGAGCAGTTCTTC.

The J gene is TRBJ2-2, the V gene TRBV6-5; 8 nucleotides match TRBD2. The germline CDR1 and CDR2 sequences are MNHEY and SVGAGI. J gave up 7 bases and V 8 bases, and 12 bases lay outside the gene matches. The CDR3 runs to 15 residues. Here the CDR3 reads CASPSERERIGELFF. The CDR3 bases are TGTGCCAGCCCATCGGAGCGGGAGCGAATCGGGGAGCTGTTTTTT.

The chain links TRBV4-1 to TRBJ2-7, with D tentatively TRBD2 (7 bases). Trimming left V 3 bases short and J 6 bases short, with 21 bases between. Germline V gene data show CDR1 as MGHRA and CDR2 as YSYEKL. The CDR3 loop spans 16 amino acids. The CDR3 DNA is TGCGCCAGCAGCCAGCCCAGGGGCCGGGAGGTTCTCGAGCAGTACTTC. It is translated as CASSQPRGREVLEQYF.

The chain is built from TRBV5-1 and TRBJ1-4; 9 bases are shared with TRBD1. The CDR3 totals 14 residues. Germline loops: CDR1 SGHRS, CDR2 YFSETQ. With V trimmed by 7 bases and J by 8 bases, 9 bases remained unmatched. The DNA for the CDR3 is TGCGCCAGCGGTACAGGGGGCTTGGGGGAAAAACTGTTTTTT. This encodes CASGTGGLGEKLFF.

This chain joins TRBV2 and TRBJ1-2, with D perhaps TRBD1 (5 bases). The CDR3 loop spans 12 amino acids. The V gene's germline CDR1 is SNHLY and CDR2 FYNNEI. Trimming shortened V by 6 bases and J by 5 bases, and 10 bases separated the two germline ends. The CDR3 region has the DNA TGTGCCAGCAGCCAACAGGATTATGGCTACACCTTC. Residues: CASSQQDYGYTF.

This chain connects TRBV5-1 to TRBJ1-1; TRBD1 aligns across 12 bases. Germline V lookup: CDR1 SGHRS, CDR2 YFSETQ. This CDR3 region has 17 residues. With V trimmed by 0 bases and J by 2 bases, 5 bases remained unmatched. The CDR3 is CASSLGDRGRINTEAFF. CDR3 DNA: TGCGCCAGCAGCTTGGGGGACAGGGGGCGAATCAACACTGAAGCTTTCTTT.

This sequence joins TRBV27 and TRBJ1-5; 8 positions match TRBD1. This CDR3 spans 14 amino acids. The V gene's germline CDR1 is MNHEY and CDR2 SMNVEV (reference sequence). V dropped 5 bases and J dropped 6; count of bases not matched to a gene: 6. This chain's CDR3 is CASSPSRGLQPQHF. For the CDR3, the DNA is TGTGCCAGCAGTCCTTCCAGGGGGCTTCAGCCCCAGCATTTT.

CDR3 amino acids: CASSWETSGRGRYNEQFF. CDR3 DNA sequence: TGTGCCAGCAGCTGGGAGACTAGCGGGAGGGGCAGGTACAATGAGCAGTTCTTC. The rearrangement links TRBV5-6 to TRBJ2-1; 14 bases agree with TRBD2. V lost 3 bases to trimming and J lost 4 bases; unmatched junction nucleotides: 9. The germline V gene encodes CDR1 SGHDT and CDR2 YYEEEE. This CDR3 is 18 amino acids long.

The chain carries TRBV27 and TRBJ1-1; 9 nucleotides align to TRBD1. V lost 4 bases, J lost 5 bases, and 2 bases stayed unmatched. Germline CDR1 and CDR2: MNHEY and SMNVEV (reference sequence). The CDR3 covers 13 residues. Written as DNA, the CDR3 is TGTGCCAGCAGTTGGACAGGGGCAACTGAAGCTTTCTTT. Translation: CASSWTGATEAFF.

The chain has TRBV9 and TRBJ1-2, with D tentatively TRBD1 (6 bases). Trimming cost V 4 bases and J 4 bases, with 8 bases left between them. The CDR3 runs 12 residues. The germline V gene encodes CDR1 SGDLS and CDR2 YYNGEE. In DNA form, the CDR3 reads TGTGCCAGCAGCATGGGGGCCTATGGCTACACCTTC. It specifies CASSMGAYGYTF.

The chain recombines TRBV19 with TRBJ2-3; no reliable D call. The germline V gene encodes CDR1 LNHDA and CDR2 SQIVND (reference sequence). V lost 3 bases and J lost 0, with 10 bases in between. The CDR3 extends over 15 amino acids. The CDR3 nucleotides read TGTGCCAGTAGTATTGTAGCAGCTAGCACAGATACGCAGTATTTT. This gives the protein CASSIVAASTDTQYF.

The CDR3 bases are TGTGCCAGCAGCTTAGCGGGGCAGCACTACGAGCAGTACTTC. Translated: CASSLAGQHYEQYF. The chain has TRBV7-8 and TRBJ2-7, with a possible D match to TRBD1 (5 bases). Germline assignment: CDR1 SGHVS and CDR2 FQNEAQ. V lost 0 bases to trimming and J lost 3 bases, with 9 bases between them. This CDR3 is 14 amino acids long. The variable domain in full, completed from reference TRBV7-8 and TRBJ2-7, reads GAGVSQSPRYKVAKRGQDVALRCDPISGHVSLFWYQQALGQGPEFLTYFQNEAQLDKSGLPSDRFFAERPEGSVSTLKIQRTQQEDSAVYLCASSLAGQHYEQYFGPGTRLTVT.

V and J are TRBV6-6 and TRBJ1-6; 7 nucleotides align to TRBD1. The CDR3 totals 16 residues. Germline V gene sequence: CDR1 MNHNY, CDR2 SVGAGI (reference sequence). J lost 6 bases, V lost 4 bases, and 9 bases had no gene match. CDR3 sequence: CASSSHRQGFNSPLHF. The CDR3 bases are TGTGCCAGCAGTTCCCACCGACAGGGATTTAATTCACCCCTCCACTTT.

The genes are TRBV2 and TRBJ2-3; D perhaps matches TRBD2 (5 bases). Looked up from germline, CDR1 is SNHLY and CDR2 is FYNNEI. The germline V and J ends were trimmed by 7 bases and 0 bases, with 17 bases remaining between them. The CDR3 totals 16 residues. The CDR3 is CASTEGLRASTDTQYF. The CDR3 nucleotides are TGTGCCAGCACCGAAGGACTGCGGGCTAGCACAGATACGCAGTATTTT.

The chain employs TRBV5-1 and TRBJ2-6; D uncertain. Trimming removed 6 bases from V and 0 bases from J, with 7 bases in between. Germline values: CDR1 SGHRS, CDR2 YFSETQ. The CDR3 runs to 14 residues. CDR3 sequence: CASKIDSGANVLTF. CDR3 nucleotides: TGCGCCAGCAAGATAGACTCTGGGGCCAACGTCCTGACTTTC.

This clone was counted between two and nine times. The CDR3 region has the DNA TGTGCCAGCAGTTACTACGGCAGGGGGATGGAGACCCAGTACTTC. Amino acids: CASSYYGRGMETQYF. V usage is TRBV6-5 and J usage is TRBJ2-5; 7 nucleotides align to TRBD1. This CDR3 spans 15 amino acids. The V gene end was trimmed by 1 base and the J gene end by 5 bases; junction bases not matched to a gene: 7. Germline loops: CDR1 MNHEY, CDR2 SVGAGI.

The rearrangement joins TRBV6-5 to TRBJ2-2; maybe TRBD2 (6 bases). Deletions cut 11 bases from V and 7 bases from J, with 17 bases between. CDR3 length: 13 amino acids. CDR1 is MNHEY, CDR2 SVGAGI, per germline. Here the CDR3 reads CAVKGTLGGELFF. In nucleotides, the CDR3 is TGTGCCGTAAAGGGGACTCTAGGCGGGGAGCTGTTTTTT.

The chain employs TRBV30 and TRBJ2-6; TRBD1 aligns across 9 bases. The CDR3 sequence is 16 residues long. Unmatched junction bases numbered 7, after V lost 5 bases and J lost 2 bases. CDR1 GTSNPN and CDR2 SVGIG come from the germline V gene (reference sequence). CDR3 DNA: TGTGCCTGGCGGGACAGGGCTACCGCTGGGGCCAACGTCCTGACTTTC. Protein product: CAWRDRATAGANVLTF.

J is TRBJ2-2 and V is TRBV2; 14 bases map to TRBD2. The CDR3 extends over 18 amino acids. Trimming at V came to 5 bases and at J to 0 bases, leaving 5 bases not matched to a gene. Germline V gene lookup returns CDR1 SNHLY and CDR2 FYNNEI. In DNA form, the CDR3 reads TGTGCCAGCAGTTATCCGGGACTAGCGGGGGCGAACACCGGGGAGCTGTTTTTT. It encodes CASSYPGLAGANTGELFF.

This clone was seen once. The chain uses TRBV28 and TRBJ1-5, with a possible D match to TRBD1 (5 bases). CDR3 length equals 13 residues. The germline CDR1 and CDR2 sequences are MDHEN and SYDVKM. V was trimmed by 3 bases and J by 6 bases, leaving 9 bases between them. The CDR3, as DNA: TGTGCCAGCAGTTTGGGAGGGGTTCAGCCCCAGCATTTT. Its protein is CASSLGGVQPQHF.

There are a few counts of this clone. The chain employs TRBV5-1 and TRBJ2-5; D not resolved. V lost 0 bases and J 1 base, leaving 10 bases between the germline ends. The CDR3 has 15 residues. From germline, CDR1 is SGHRS and CDR2 YFSETQ. The CDR3 loop reads CASSLARMAQETQYF. The CDR3 nucleotides read TGCGCCAGCAGCTTGGCCAGGATGGCCCAAGAGACCCAGTACTTC.

This chain links TRBV19 with TRBJ1-5; TRBD1 agrees at 7 bases. Per the germline V gene, CDR1 is LNHDA and CDR2 is SQIVND (reference sequence). After removal of 5 bases from V and 6 bases from J, the junction contained 13 bases not matched to a gene. The CDR3 runs to 16 residues. The CDR3 is CASSRTGPDWRQPQHF. The CDR3 region has the DNA TGTGCCAGTAGTCGGACAGGACCCGATTGGCGTCAGCCCCAGCATTTT. Using reference TRBV19 and TRBJ1-5 for the parts outside the CDR3, the full variable domain is DGGITQSPKYLFRKEGQNVTLSCEQNLNHDAMYWYRQDPGQGLRLIYYSQIVNDFQKGDIAEGYSVSREKKESFPLTVTSAQKNPTAFYLCASSRTGPDWRQPQHFGDGTRLSIL.

The chain carries TRBV11-3 and TRBJ2-7, with 8 bases aligning to TRBD1. V lost 2 bases and J lost 7; bases outside the gene matches: 19. This CDR3 has 18 residues. Per the germline V gene, CDR1 is SGHNT and CDR2 is YENEEA. DNA for the CDR3: TGTGCCAGCAGCTTACCCCGGTCCGGGACAGGCCCCTTCAAGGAGCAGTACTTC. Amino acids: CASSLPRSGTGPFKEQYF.

The chain employs TRBV10-2 and TRBJ2-5; a weak D match, TRBD2 (6 bases). With 7 bases removed from V and 10 bases from J, the gap between germline ends came to 22 bases. The CDR3 has 14 residues. Germline V CDR1 and CDR2: WSHSY, SAAADI. In DNA, the CDR3 is TGCGCCAGCACTAACCTGGGGAGGAATAACGGCCAGTACTTC. As protein: CASTNLGRNNGQYF.

V is TRBV9 and J is TRBJ2-2, with 13 bases that match TRBD2. Looked up from germline, CDR1 is SGDLS and CDR2 is YYNGEE. CDR3 length equals 19 residues. The ends lost 0 bases at V and 2 bases at J; junction bases unmatched: 7. In DNA, the CDR3 is TGTGCCAGCAGCGTAGGTGAGGGACTAGCGGGGATCAACACCGGGGAGCTGTTTTTT. Residues: CASSVGEGLAGINTGELFF. Variable domain in full (rest from reference TRBV9 and TRBJ2-2): DSGVTQTPKHLITATGQRVTLRCSPRSGDLSVYWYQQSLDQGLQFLIQYYNGEERAKGNILERFSAQQFPDLHSELNLSSLELGDSALYFCASSVGEGLAGINTGELFFGEGSRLTVL.

J is TRBJ2-7 and V is TRBV15; 12 bases align to TRBD1. Germline V gives CDR1 LNHNV, CDR2 YYDKDF (reference sequence). V lost 3 bases and J lost 3; bases outside the gene matches: 6. The CDR3 loop spans 16 amino acids. The CDR3 coding sequence is TGTGCCACCAGCAGGTCGGGACAGGGGGCCGTCTACGAGCAGTACTTC. This gives the protein CATSRSGQGAVYEQYF.

The chain combines TRBV11-3 with TRBJ2-3; 7 bases line up with TRBD1. The CDR3 is 14 residues long. Per germline, CDR1 SGHNT and CDR2 YENEEA. With V trimmed by 1 base and J by 6 bases, 4 bases remained unmatched. CDR3 residues: CASSLGQGRDTQYF. The CDR3 DNA is TGTGCCAGCAGCTTAGGACAGGGTAGGGATACGCAGTATTTT.